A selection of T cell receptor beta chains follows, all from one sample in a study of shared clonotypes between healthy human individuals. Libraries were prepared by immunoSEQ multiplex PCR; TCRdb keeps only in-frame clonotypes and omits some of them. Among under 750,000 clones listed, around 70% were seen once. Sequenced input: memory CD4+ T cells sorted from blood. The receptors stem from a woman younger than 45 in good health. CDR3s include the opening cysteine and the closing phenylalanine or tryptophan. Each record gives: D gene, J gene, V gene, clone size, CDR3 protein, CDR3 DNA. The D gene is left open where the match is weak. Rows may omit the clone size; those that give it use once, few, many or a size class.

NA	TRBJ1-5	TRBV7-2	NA	CASSLGPQKPQHF	TGTGCCAGCAGCTTAGGGCCTCAAAAGCCCCAGCATTTT
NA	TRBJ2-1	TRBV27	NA	CASSLSKSYNEQFF	TGTGCCAGCAGTTTATCGAAATCTTACAATGAGCAGTTCTTC
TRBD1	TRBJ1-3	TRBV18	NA	CASSPGTGGNTIYF	TGTGCCAGCTCACCCGGGACAGGGGGAAACACCATATATTTT
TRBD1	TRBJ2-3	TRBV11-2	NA	CASSLGQEDTQYF	TGTGCCAGCAGCTTGGGACAGGAAGATACGCAGTATTTT
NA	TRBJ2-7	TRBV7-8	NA	CASSLESGGFYYEQYF	TGTGCCAGCAGCTTAGAATCCGGGGGCTTCTACTACGAGCAGTACTTC
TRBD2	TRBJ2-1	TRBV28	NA	CASIEAGAPSYNEQFF	TGTGCCAGCATCGAGGCGGGAGCCCCCTCCTACAATGAGCAGTTCTTC
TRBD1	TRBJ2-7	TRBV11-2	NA	CASTGQGLPYEQYF	TGTGCCAGCACGGGACAGGGGCTTCCCTACGAGCAGTACTTC
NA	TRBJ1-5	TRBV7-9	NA	CASSLDGNQPQHF	TGTGCCAGCAGCTTAGACGGAAATCAGCCCCAGCATTTT
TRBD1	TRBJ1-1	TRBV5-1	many	CASSLGTLKDRVLNTEAFF	TGCGCCAGCAGCTTGGGGACTCTGAAGGACAGGGTCTTGAACACTGAAGCTTTCTTT
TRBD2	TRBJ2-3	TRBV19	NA	CASSFRTSPSTDTQYF	TGTGCCAGTAGTTTCCGGACTAGCCCTAGCACAGATACGCAGTATTTT
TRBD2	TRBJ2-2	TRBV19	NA	CASSPYSTGTSGSTGELFF	TGTGCCAGTAGTCCGTATTCAACCGGGACTAGCGGGAGCACCGGGGAGCTGTTTTTT
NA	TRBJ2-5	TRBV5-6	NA	CASSLVWGTETQYF	TGTGCCAGCAGCTTGGTTTGGGGAACAGAGACCCAGTACTTC
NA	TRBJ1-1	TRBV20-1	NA	CSADRDTEAFF	TGCAGTGCTGATCGGGACACTGAAGCTTTCTTT
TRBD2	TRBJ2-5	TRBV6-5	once	CASSYTLAGRETQYF	TGTGCCAGCAGTTACACGCTAGCGGGACGTGAGACCCAGTACTTC
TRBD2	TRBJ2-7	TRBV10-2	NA	CASRSSGRAYEQYF	TGCGCCAGCAGGTCTAGCGGGAGGGCCTACGAGCAGTACTTC
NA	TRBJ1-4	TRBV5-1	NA	CASSLDPLYEKLFF	TGCGCCAGCAGCTTGGATCCTCTGTACGAAAAACTGTTTTTT
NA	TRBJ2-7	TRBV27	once	CASSTSGHSSYEQYF	TGTGCCAGCAGTACCTCGGGACATAGCTCCTACGAGCAGTACTTC
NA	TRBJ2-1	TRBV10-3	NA	CAISGRGSNNEQFF	TGTGCCATCAGTGGTCGTGGGTCTAACAATGAGCAGTTCTTC
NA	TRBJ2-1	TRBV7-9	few	CANEAYSYNEQFF	TGTGCCAACGAAGCGTATTCCTACAATGAGCAGTTCTTC
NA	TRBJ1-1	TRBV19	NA	CASIDTGLNTEAFF	TGTGCCAGTATCGACACAGGGTTGAACACTGAAGCTTTCTTT
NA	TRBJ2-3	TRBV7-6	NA	CASSLKVSDTQYF	TGTGCCAGCAGCTTAAAGGTGTCAGATACGCAGTATTTT
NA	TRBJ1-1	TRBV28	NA	CASSWSLGAYTEAFF	TGTGCCAGCAGTTGGAGCTTGGGGGCGTACACTGAAGCTTTCTTT
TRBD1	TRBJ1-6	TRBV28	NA	CASRTGELPLHF	TGTGCCAGCCGAACAGGGGAGTTACCCCTCCACTTT
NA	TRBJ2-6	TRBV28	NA	CASRRGSLISGANVLTF	TGTGCCAGCAGAAGGGGGAGTTTAATCTCTGGGGCCAACGTCCTGACTTTC
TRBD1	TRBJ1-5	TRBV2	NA	CASSSRDRYNQPQHF	TGTGCCAGCAGTTCCCGGGACAGATACAATCAGCCCCAGCATTTT
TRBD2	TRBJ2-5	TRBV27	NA	CASSLSRASGLQQYF	TGTGCCAGCAGTTTATCGAGGGCTAGCGGCCTGCAGCAGTACTTC
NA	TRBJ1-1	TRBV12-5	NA	CASSNFWRNTEAFF	TGTGCTAGTAGCAATTTCTGGAGGAACACTGAAGCTTTCTTT
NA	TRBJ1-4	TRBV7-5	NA	CVRSFNEKLFF	TGTGTCAGAAGCTTCAATGAAAAACTGTTTTTT
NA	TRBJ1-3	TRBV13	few	CASSSRGSGNTIYF	TGTGCCAGCAGCTCCAGGGGCTCTGGAAACACCATATATTTT
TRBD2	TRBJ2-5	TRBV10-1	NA	CASSEGAPGLAGGETQYF	TGCGCCAGCAGCGAAGGAGCTCCGGGACTAGCGGGAGGAGAGACCCAGTACTTC
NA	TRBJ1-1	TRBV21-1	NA	CASSKGEDLNTEAFF	TGTGCCAGCAGCAAAGGGGAGGATTTGAACACTGAAGCTTTCTTT
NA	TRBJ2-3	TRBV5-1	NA	CASSLGQEDTDTQYF	TGCGCCAGCAGCTTGGGGCAGGAGGACACAGATACGCAGTATTTT
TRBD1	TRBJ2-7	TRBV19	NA	CASSTGQVRIYEQYF	TGTGCCAGTAGCACCGGACAGGTACGGATCTACGAGCAGTACTTC
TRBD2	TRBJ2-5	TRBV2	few	CASRPLAGVETQYF	TGTGCCAGCAGGCCCCTAGCGGGAGTGGAGACCCAGTACTTC
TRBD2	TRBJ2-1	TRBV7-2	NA	CASSRLALAGAREQFF	TGTGCCAGCAGCAGATTGGCTCTAGCGGGAGCACGAGAGCAGTTCTTC
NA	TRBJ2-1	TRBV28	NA	CASSLLRNEQFF	TGTGCCAGCAGTTTATTGCGCAATGAGCAGTTCTTC
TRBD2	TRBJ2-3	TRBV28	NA	CASSWVGLAGGEQDTQYF	TGTGCCAGCAGTTGGGTCGGCCTAGCGGGAGGGGAGCAAGATACGCAGTATTTT
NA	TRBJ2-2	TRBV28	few	CASSPGPTNTGELFF	TGTGCCAGTTCTCCGGGACCGACGAACACCGGGGAGCTGTTTTTT
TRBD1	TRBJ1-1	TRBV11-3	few	CASSTSEEGASTEAFF	TGTGCCAGCAGCACCTCTGAGGAGGGGGCGAGCACTGAAGCTTTCTTT
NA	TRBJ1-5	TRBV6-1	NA	CASSEFLPQPQHF	TGTGCCAGCAGTGAATTTCTACCTCAGCCCCAGCATTTT
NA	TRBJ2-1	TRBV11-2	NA	CASSAPYNEQFF	TGTGCCAGCAGCGCACCATACAATGAGCAGTTCTTC
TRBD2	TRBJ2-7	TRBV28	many	CASSLNLLRKAGLAGSKSSYEQYF	TGTGCCAGCAGTTTAAATCTTCTCCGAAAAGCGGGGCTAGCGGGATCCAAATCCTCCTACGAGCAGTACTTC
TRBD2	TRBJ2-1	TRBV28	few	CASRESGETYNEQFF	TGTGCCAGCAGGGAAAGCGGGGAAACCTACAATGAGCAGTTCTTC
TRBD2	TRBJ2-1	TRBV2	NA	CASSPGLAGDEQFF	TGTGCCAGCAGTCCGGGACTAGCGGGAGATGAGCAGTTCTTC
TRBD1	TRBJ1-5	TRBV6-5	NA	CASRRDRGGQPQHF	TGTGCCAGCAGAAGGGACAGGGGGGGTCAGCCCCAGCATTTT
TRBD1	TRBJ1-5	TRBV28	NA	CASSLSGGQPQHF	TGTGCCAGCAGTTTATCAGGGGGTCAGCCCCAGCATTTT